These T cell receptor beta chains were read from a single sample in a study of neurological immune-mediated disorders. TCRdb re-called the 5' RACE reads through MiXCR, storing one row per CDR3 protein. The sample yields under 80,000 distinct CDR3 sequences, approximately 14% seen once. Material: PBMCs. These receptors came from a woman aged 45-60 years in good health. Each CDR3 is given with its conserved first and last residue. The D gene is left open where the match is weak. Part of the rows lack a size; the others show once, few, many or a class for expanded clones.

v_gene: TRBV2; j_gene: TRBJ2-3; abundance: medium-sized; d_gene: TRBD1; CDR3aa: CASKGDRGSDTQYF; CDR3nt: TGTGCCAGCAAGGGGGACAGGGGATCGGATACGCAGTATTTT
v_gene: TRBV7-2; j_gene: TRBJ2-1; abundance: few; d_gene: NA; CDR3aa: CASSPPGRGNEQFF; CDR3nt: TGTGCCAGCAGCCCACCGGGGCGGGGAAATGAGCAGTTCTTC
v_gene: TRBV24-1; j_gene: TRBJ2-7; abundance: NA; d_gene: NA; CDR3aa: CATSLAPSGEQYF; CDR3nt: TGTGCCACCAGTTTAGCCCCGTCAGGAGAGCAGTACTTC
v_gene: TRBV20-1; j_gene: TRBJ2-1; abundance: many; d_gene: NA; CDR3aa: CSAPLVPRQFF; CDR3nt: TGCAGTGCTCCCTTGGTGCCGAGGCAGTTCTTC
v_gene: TRBV4-2; j_gene: TRBJ2-3; abundance: many; d_gene: TRBD2; CDR3aa: CASSQSGGAMPDTQYF; CDR3nt: TGTGCCAGCAGCCAAAGCGGGGGCGCGATGCCAGATACGCAGTATTTT
v_gene: TRBV29-1; j_gene: TRBJ2-3; abundance: many; d_gene: TRBD1; CDR3aa: CSVRGHRGLTQYF; CDR3nt: TGCAGCGTTCGCGGACACAGGGGGCTTACGCAGTATTTT
v_gene: TRBV7-8; j_gene: TRBJ1-1; abundance: once; d_gene: TRBD1; CDR3aa: CDSSPVDRVKTEAFF; CDR3nt: TGTGACAGCAGCCCAGTGGACAGGGTGAAAACTGAAGCTTTCTTT
v_gene: TRBV6-2/TRBV6-3; j_gene: TRBJ2-7; abundance: many; d_gene: TRBD1; CDR3aa: CASSPLGQGLGQYF; CDR3nt: TGTGCCAGCAGCCCCCTAGGACAGGGGCTGGGACAGTACTTC
v_gene: TRBV18; j_gene: TRBJ2-6; abundance: NA; d_gene: NA; CDR3aa: CASSPLAGANVLTF; CDR3nt: TGTGCCAGCTCACCACTGGCTGGGGCCAACGTCCTGACTTTC
v_gene: TRBV5-4; j_gene: TRBJ2-3; abundance: many; d_gene: NA; CDR3aa: CASSLEQGADTQYF; CDR3nt: TGTGCCAGCAGCTTAGAACAGGGCGCAGATACGCAGTATTTT
v_gene: TRBV5-6; j_gene: TRBJ1-3; abundance: many; d_gene: NA; CDR3aa: CASSVAWGAGDTIYF; CDR3nt: TGTGCCAGCAGCGTTGCGTGGGGGGCTGGAGACACCATATATTTT
v_gene: TRBV14; j_gene: TRBJ2-1; abundance: NA; d_gene: NA; CDR3aa: CASSPLDPRSYNEQFF; CDR3nt: TGTGCCAGCAGCCCACTAGACCCTCGCTCCTACAATGAGCAGTTCTTC
v_gene: TRBV5-1; j_gene: TRBJ2-3; abundance: few; d_gene: NA; CDR3aa: CASSLASDTQYF; CDR3nt: TGCGCCAGCAGCTTAGCTTCGGATACGCAGTATTTT
v_gene: TRBV27; j_gene: TRBJ1-1; abundance: many; d_gene: NA; CDR3aa: CASSHPRAGSAEAFF; CDR3nt: TGTGCCAGCAGTCACCCGAGGGCTGGGTCCGCTGAAGCTTTCTTT
v_gene: TRBV5-1; j_gene: TRBJ2-1; abundance: many; d_gene: TRBD1; CDR3aa: CASSLTTGQGYNEQFF; CDR3nt: TGCGCCAGCAGCTTGACTACGGGACAGGGGTACAATGAGCAGTTCTTC
v_gene: TRBV7-9; j_gene: TRBJ1-5; abundance: NA; d_gene: NA; CDR3aa: CASNPVQNQPQHF; CDR3nt: TGTGCCAGCAACCCTGTGCAGAATCAGCCCCAGCATTTT
v_gene: TRBV15; j_gene: TRBJ1-5; abundance: many; d_gene: TRBD1; CDR3aa: CATSRGQGSNQPQHF; CDR3nt: TGTGCCACCAGCAGAGGACAGGGAAGCAATCAGCCCCAGCATTTT
v_gene: TRBV20-1; j_gene: TRBJ2-3; abundance: NA; d_gene: TRBD1; CDR3aa: CSAKTGGADTQYF; CDR3nt: TGCAGTGCTAAGACAGGGGGCGCAGATACGCAGTATTTT
v_gene: TRBV12-3/TRBV12-4; j_gene: TRBJ2-4; abundance: many; d_gene: NA; CDR3aa: CASSLIAVAKNIQYF; CDR3nt: TGTGCCAGCAGTTTGATTGCCGTAGCCAAAAACATTCAGTACTTC
v_gene: TRBV7-8; j_gene: TRBJ1-1; abundance: many; d_gene: NA; CDR3aa: CASSLPSIDSEAFF; CDR3nt: TGTGCCAGCAGCTTACCCTCGATTGACAGTGAAGCTTTCTTT
v_gene: TRBV18; j_gene: TRBJ1-4; abundance: NA; d_gene: NA; CDR3aa: CASSPYAPSTNEKLFF; CDR3nt: TGTGCCAGCTCACCCTATGCCCCGTCAACTAATGAAAAACTGTTTTTT
v_gene: TRBV10-3; j_gene: TRBJ2-7; abundance: many; d_gene: NA; CDR3aa: CAIRGPINSYEQYF; CDR3nt: TGTGCCATCAGAGGACCGATTAACTCCTACGAGCAGTACTTC
v_gene: TRBV12-3/TRBV12-4; j_gene: TRBJ2-1; abundance: many; d_gene: NA; CDR3aa: CASSPQRGSYNEQFF; CDR3nt: TGTGCCAGCAGTCCCCAGAGGGGCTCCTACAATGAGCAGTTCTTC
v_gene: TRBV7-2; j_gene: TRBJ2-1; abundance: many; d_gene: NA; CDR3aa: CASSLAGGRDEQFF; CDR3nt: TGTGCCAGCAGCTTAGCGGGGGGGCGCGATGAGCAGTTCTTC
v_gene: TRBV5-5; j_gene: TRBJ1-1; abundance: many; d_gene: NA; CDR3aa: CASSLVQGLYTEAFF; CDR3nt: TGTGCCAGCAGCTTGGTTCAGGGGCTATACACTGAAGCTTTCTTT
v_gene: TRBV20-1; j_gene: TRBJ2-6; abundance: many; d_gene: NA; CDR3aa: CSAISGANVLTF; CDR3nt: TGCAGTGCTATCTCTGGGGCCAACGTCCTGACTTTC
v_gene: TRBV20-1; j_gene: TRBJ2-7; abundance: many; d_gene: TRBD2; CDR3aa: CSARGLAGAASYEQYF; CDR3nt: TGCAGTGCTAGAGGACTAGCGGGGGCCGCGTCCTACGAGCAGTACTTC
v_gene: TRBV12-3/TRBV12-4; j_gene: TRBJ2-1; abundance: many; d_gene: NA; CDR3aa: CASSLLGDEQFF; CDR3nt: TGTGCCAGCAGTTTATTAGGGGATGAGCAGTTCTTC
v_gene: TRBV29-1; j_gene: TRBJ2-1; abundance: many; d_gene: TRBD1; CDR3aa: CSGRQGPSSYNEQFF; CDR3nt: TGCAGCGGAAGACAGGGACCGAGCTCCTACAATGAGCAGTTCTTC
v_gene: TRBV5-1; j_gene: TRBJ2-5; abundance: many; d_gene: NA; CDR3aa: CASSPDSKHQQETQYF; CDR3nt: TGCGCCAGCAGCCCGGACAGCAAACATCAACAAGAGACCCAGTACTTC
v_gene: TRBV5-4; j_gene: TRBJ2-3; abundance: many; d_gene: TRBD2; CDR3aa: CASRLTSEPTDTQYF; CDR3nt: TGTGCCAGCAGATTAACTAGCGAACCCACAGATACGCAGTATTTT
v_gene: TRBV20-1; j_gene: TRBJ2-5; abundance: NA; d_gene: TRBD2; CDR3aa: CSATPERGGNQDTQYF; CDR3nt: TGCAGTGCCACGCCCGAGCGCGGGGGTAATCAAGATACCCAGTACTTC
v_gene: TRBV28; j_gene: TRBJ1-5; abundance: many; d_gene: TRBD1; CDR3aa: CASSIAGTGGIQPQHF; CDR3nt: TGTGCCAGCAGTATAGCCGGGACAGGGGGCATTCAGCCCCAGCATTTT
v_gene: TRBV5-6; j_gene: TRBJ1-5; abundance: many; d_gene: NA; CDR3aa: CASSLEFGPQHF; CDR3nt: TGTGCCAGCAGCTTGGAGTTCGGGCCCCAGCATTTT
v_gene: TRBV2; j_gene: TRBJ2-1; abundance: many; d_gene: NA; CDR3aa: CASNVVGGYNEQFF; CDR3nt: TGTGCCAGCAATGTAGTGGGGGGATACAATGAGCAGTTCTTC
v_gene: TRBV5-1; j_gene: TRBJ2-5; abundance: many; d_gene: NA; CDR3aa: CATRPGSQETQYF; CDR3nt: TGCGCCACCCGACCAGGCAGCCAAGAGACCCAGTACTTC
v_gene: TRBV20-1; j_gene: TRBJ1-2; abundance: many; d_gene: TRBD1; CDR3aa: CSARGRGTGVGGYTF; CDR3nt: TGCAGTGCTAGAGGGAGGGGGACAGGGGTCGGTGGCTACACCTTC
v_gene: TRBV5-1; j_gene: TRBJ2-3; abundance: few; d_gene: TRBD2; CDR3aa: CASLPTSGPTDTQYF; CDR3nt: TGCGCCAGCTTGCCGACTAGCGGTCCCACAGATACGCAGTATTTT
v_gene: TRBV12-3/TRBV12-4; j_gene: TRBJ2-3; abundance: many; d_gene: NA; CDR3aa: CASSLTFQGKDTQYF; CDR3nt: TGTGCCAGCAGTTTAACCTTCCAGGGGAAAGATACGCAGTATTTT
v_gene: TRBV3-1; j_gene: TRBJ2-2; abundance: many; d_gene: NA; CDR3aa: CASSQTTVSRELFF; CDR3nt: TGTGCCAGCAGCCAAACGACGGTTAGTAGGGAGCTGTTTTTT
v_gene: TRBV9; j_gene: TRBJ2-5; abundance: many; d_gene: TRBD1; CDR3aa: CASSVMGQRQETQYF; CDR3nt: TGTGCCAGCAGCGTAATGGGACAGAGACAAGAGACCCAGTACTTC
v_gene: TRBV29-1; j_gene: TRBJ2-1; abundance: many; d_gene: NA; CDR3aa: CSAAEDGGAGNEQFF; CDR3nt: TGCAGCGCCGCTGAGGACGGAGGGGCGGGGAATGAGCAGTTCTTC